A selection of T cell receptor beta chains follows, all from one sample in a study of blood T cell repertoires in COVID-19. The method was immunoSEQ multiplex PCR; TCRdb's version includes in-frame clones alone and lacks a portion of them. Of under 200,000 clones listed, 76% were seen once; the top ten hold 3.7%. The sample was peripheral blood. The receptors shown here come from an elderly woman with acute or convalescent COVID-19. CDR3s include the opening cysteine and the closing phenylalanine or tryptophan. Fields, in order: J gene, clone size, V gene, D gene, CDR3 protein, CDR3 DNA. The D gene is left open where the match is weak. Some rows mark clone size as missing; the rest say once, few, many or name a class of expanded clone.

TRBJ2-5	-	TRBV10-3	-	CAISEMGWASLGLGETQYF	TGTGCCATCAGTGAAATGGGGTGGGCCAGTTTGGGACTTGGAGAGACCCAGTACTTC
TRBJ1-2	few	TRBV6-5	-	CASSYSGSGLYGYTF	TGTGCCAGCAGTTACTCGGGTAGCGGGCTTTATGGCTACACCTTC
TRBJ2-6	-	TRBV7-9	-	CASSFEGSGANVLTF	TGTGCCAGCAGCTTCGAGGGCTCTGGGGCCAACGTCCTGACTTTC
TRBJ2-7	-	TRBV6-5	-	CASQGLAYEQYF	TGTGCCAGCCAGGGGTTAGCTTACGAGCAGTACTTC
TRBJ1-5	-	TRBV10-3	TRBD1	CAIRGQGARQPQHF	TGTGCCATCAGGGGACAGGGGGCACGTCAGCCCCAGCATTTT
TRBJ2-7	-	TRBV25-1	-	CASIGVGVWSEQYF	TGTGCCAGCATAGGGGTCGGCGTTTGGTCTGAGCAGTACTTC
TRBJ2-1	-	TRBV14	TRBD2	CASSPRLAGGPNEQFF	TGTGCCAGCAGCCCTCGACTAGCGGGGGGCCCCAATGAGCAGTTCTTC
TRBJ1-1	few	TRBV6-4	-	CASSAQEGTEAFF	TGTGCCAGCTCGGCACAGGAGGGCACTGAAGCTTTCTTT
TRBJ2-1	-	TRBV11-2	TRBD1	CASSLAGTGTLNEQFF	TGTGCCAGCAGCTTAGCCGGGACAGGGACTCTCAATGAGCAGTTCTTC
TRBJ1-3	-	TRBV6-1	-	CASSEAGTAGNTIYF	TGTGCCAGCAGTGAAGCCGGGACTGCGGGAAACACCATATATTTT
TRBJ2-5	-	TRBV19	TRBD2	CASSQGGAGEETQYF	TGTGCCAGTAGTCAAGGAGGGGCGGGAGAAGAGACCCAGTACTTC
TRBJ1-6	-	TRBV30	-	CAWSVVGGTNSPLHF	TGTGCCTGGAGTGTAGTGGGGGGAACTAATTCACCCCTCCACTTT
TRBJ2-2	-	TRBV7-9	-	CASSFQANTGELFF	TGTGCCAGCAGCTTTCAGGCGAACACCGGGGAGCTGTTTTTT
TRBJ1-2	-	TRBV5-1	TRBD1	CASRTSSAAGQGDYGYTF	TGCGCCAGCAGGACTTCCAGCGCAGCGGGACAGGGGGACTATGGCTACACCTTC
TRBJ2-5	-	TRBV21-1	-	CARQDSYSTQETQYF	TGTGCCCGACAGGACTCCTACTCAACACAAGAGACCCAGTACTTC
TRBJ2-3	-	TRBV7-2	TRBD2	CASRPGGGTDTQYF	TGTGCCAGCAGACCCGGGGGGGGCACAGATACGCAGTATTTT
TRBJ2-3	once	TRBV29-1	TRBD2	CSVPAGGTDTQYF	TGCAGCGTTCCGGCGGGAGGTACAGATACGCAGTATTTT
TRBJ2-7	few	TRBV7-9	TRBD1	CASSQGQASYEQYF	TGTGCCAGCAGCCAGGGACAGGCTTCCTACGAGCAGTACTTC
TRBJ1-2	-	TRBV5-5	-	CASSFSPDYGYTF	TGTGCCAGCAGCTTCTCTCCCGACTATGGCTACACCTTC
TRBJ1-1	-	TRBV6-5	TRBD1	CASKAWTGNTEAFF	TGTGCCAGCAAGGCTTGGACAGGGAACACTGAAGCTTTCTTT
TRBJ2-7	-	TRBV2	TRBD1	CALKTGGFHEQYF	TGTGCCTTAAAGACAGGGGGCTTCCACGAGCAGTACTTC
TRBJ1-1	-	TRBV6-2/TRBV6-3	-	CASSYDQGTEAFF	TGTGCCAGCAGTTACGATCAGGGTACAGAAGCTTTCTTT
TRBJ1-1	-	TRBV4-1	-	CASSQESRTEAFF	TGCGCCAGCAGCCAAGAATCCCGGACTGAAGCTTTCTTT
TRBJ2-1	-	TRBV5-4	-	CASSLAVGVNEQFF	TGTGCCAGCAGTCTGGCGGTCGGGGTGAATGAGCAGTTCTTC
TRBJ1-3	-	TRBV18	-	CASSPRNTGTGNTIYF	TGTGCCAGCTCACCACGTAATACAGGGACTGGAAACACCATATATTTT
TRBJ1-1	-	TRBV18	-	CASSPDSGNTEAFF	TGTGCCAGCTCACCAGACTCGGGGAACACTGAAGCTTTCTTT
TRBJ2-7	-	TRBV19	-	CASSADSGLYEQYF	TGTGCCAGTAGTGCTGACAGTGGATTATACGAGCAGTACTTC
TRBJ1-1	few	TRBV29-1	-	CSVESGFNTEAFF	TGCAGCGTTGAGTCAGGGTTTAACACTGAAGCTTTCTTT
TRBJ2-2	-	TRBV7-9	TRBD1	CASSLDPLTRGLTGELFF	TGTGCCAGCAGCTTAGACCCCTTGACCAGGGGGCTAACCGGGGAGCTGTTTTTT
TRBJ2-7	-	TRBV3-1/TRBV3-2	-	CASSTPKSSWSRYEQYF	TGTGCCAGCAGCACCCCGAAGAGTTCGTGGTCTAGGTACGAGCAGTACTTC
TRBJ1-3	-	TRBV19	-	CASSSTGTGNTIYF	TGTGCCAGTAGTTCAACAGGAACTGGAAACACCATATATTTT
TRBJ1-6	-	TRBV6-2/TRBV6-3	-	CASSGGLGSPLHF	TGTGCCAGCAGTGGAGGATTGGGTTCACCCCTCCACTTT
TRBJ1-6	once	TRBV4-1	TRBD1	CASSQDKDRGYSPLHF	TGCGCCAGCAGCCAAGATAAAGACAGGGGGTATTCACCCCTCCACTTT
TRBJ2-5	-	TRBV5-1	TRBD1	CASSSYGQGTGETQYF	TGCGCCAGCAGCTCGTACGGACAGGGAACTGGAGAGACCCAGTACTTC
TRBJ1-6	-	TRBV12-3/TRBV12-4	-	CASSWRLNSPLHF	TGTGCCAGCAGTTGGAGGTTAAATTCACCCCTCCACTTT